These 18 T cell receptor beta chains were sequenced from one sample in a study of cytomegalovirus exposure and HLA in healthy donors. The PCR was carried out with 60 Vbeta primers and 13 Jbeta primers. Sequencing was performed with immunoSEQ multiplex PCR; in TCRdb, only in-frame clones are kept and a portion is missing. This table holds roughly 100,000 clones, around three quarters found once. The sample consisted of PBMCs. The receptors here all came from a woman aged 18-35 years in good health and CMV-seropositive.

This clone has more than one count but fewer than ten. The chain carries TRBV5-4 and TRBJ1-2, with 12 bases identical to TRBD1. The CDR3 consists of 18 residues. Germline V gene lookup returns CDR1 SGHNT and CDR2 YYREEE (reference sequence). The trim removed 0 bases at V and 4 bases at J, leaving 10 bases unmatched. The CDR3 sequence is CASSLAGGTGGMGYGYTF. For the CDR3, the DNA is TGTGCCAGCAGCTTGGCTGGCGGGACAGGGGGCATGGGCTATGGCTACACCTTC.

The V gene is TRBV6-6, the J gene TRBJ2-7; 7 bases match TRBD2. Germline loops: CDR1 MNHNY, CDR2 SVGAGI (reference sequence). The CDR3 has 14 amino acids. J gave up 3 bases and V 8 bases, and 10 bases lay outside the gene matches. CDR3 DNA sequence: TGTGCCAGCTCCGGACTAGGATTGGTCTACGAGCAGTACTTC. Its translation: CASSGLGLVYEQYF.

The V call is TRBV5-5, the J call TRBJ2-3; 11 nucleotides line up with TRBD2. The trim removed 0 bases at V and 9 bases at J, leaving 9 bases unmatched. The germline gives CDR1 SGHKS, CDR2 YYEKEE (reference sequence). The CDR3 loop spans 16 amino acids. CDR3 in DNA: TGTGCCAGCAGCTTGGAGCTAGCGGGGGGCGGGGGCACGCAGTATTTT. The encoded protein is CASSLELAGGGGTQYF.

V usage is TRBV7-8 and J usage is TRBJ2-5; 9 nucleotides agree with TRBD1. J was trimmed by 5 bases and V by 5 bases; bases with no gene match: 12. The CDR3 length is 16 residues. CDR1 and CDR2 (germline): SGHVS, FQNEAQ. This CDR3 reads CASSAQGQGLGETQYF. The CDR3 nucleotides are TGTGCCAGCAGCGCCCAGGGACAGGGTTTAGGGGAGACCCAGTACTTC.

The chain joins TRBV25-1 to TRBJ1-2; TRBD1 agrees at 7 bases. V trimming: 4 bases; J trimming: 5 bases; junction bases outside the gene matches: 7. CDR1 is MGHDK, CDR2 SYGVNS, per germline. CDR3 length equals 14 residues. In DNA, the CDR3 is TGTGCCAGCAGTGGAATGACAGGGCAATATGGCTACACCTTC. Its translation: CASSGMTGQYGYTF.

The chain joins TRBV28 to TRBJ1-5; D perhaps matches TRBD1 (6 bases). The CDR3 covers 15 residues. V was trimmed by 6 bases and J by 6 bases, leaving 18 bases between them. Germline V CDR1 and CDR2: MDHEN, SYDVKM. CDR3 residues: CASRSGGRIGQPQHF. In DNA form, the CDR3 reads TGTGCCAGCAGATCCGGGGGGCGGATAGGTCAGCCCCAGCATTTT.

The rearrangement uses TRBV14 and TRBJ1-1; D is perhaps TRBD1 (6 bases). Trimming took off 1 base at V and 5 bases at J, with 20 bases between the two ends. The germline V gene encodes CDR1 SGHDN and CDR2 FVKESK. This CDR3 spans 17 amino acids. Here the CDR3 DNA reads TGTGCCAGCAGCCAAGGCCCCTTTCCAGAAGGGGGAACTGAAGCTTTCTTT. Its translation is CASSQGPFPEGGTEAFF.

This clone was seen only once. CDR3 residues: CASSSSNEQFF. The CDR3 region has the DNA TGTGCCAGCAGTTCATCCAATGAGCAGTTCTTC. The genes are TRBV28 and TRBJ2-1; no definite D call. Trimming took off 4 bases at V and 6 bases at J, with 4 bases between the two ends. The V gene's germline CDR1 is MDHEN and CDR2 SYDVKM. The CDR3 has 11 residues.

V gene TRBV6-6 combines with J gene TRBJ2-7, with a tentative D call TRBD1 (6 bases). The CDR3 runs to 15 residues. Trimming took off 6 bases at V and 7 bases at J, with 22 bases between the two ends. Germline CDR1 reads MNHNY; CDR2 reads SVGAGI (reference sequence). The CDR3 DNA follows: TGTGCCAGCAGACCCTCTCAGCCGGGGCAGGGGGAGCAGTACTTC. This sequence encodes CASRPSQPGQGEQYF.

The chain combines TRBV19 with TRBJ2-2, with D unresolved. V was cut by 5 bases and J by 0 bases, with 10 bases left in between. CDR3 size: 15 residues. Germline assignment: CDR1 LNHDA and CDR2 SQIVND (reference sequence). CDR3 nucleotide sequence: TGTGCCAGTAGTTTATCAAGCGCGAACACCGGGGAGCTGTTTTTT. Its protein is CASSLSSANTGELFF.

The V gene is TRBV27, the J gene TRBJ2-7; D not certain. The CDR3 sequence is 14 residues long. V lost 5 bases and J 2 bases, leaving 13 bases between the germline ends. Germline V gene lookup returns CDR1 MNHEY and CDR2 SMNVEV (reference sequence). The chain's CDR3 is CASSIAVAAYEQYF. CDR3 sequence (DNA): TGTGCCAGCAGTATCGCTGTAGCAGCCTACGAGCAGTACTTC.

The chain links TRBV6-5 to TRBJ2-7; 7 bases match TRBD1. Trimming at V came to 5 bases and at J to 3 bases, leaving 10 bases not matched to a gene. The germline V gene encodes CDR1 MNHEY and CDR2 SVGAGI. The CDR3 extends over 15 amino acids. The CDR3: CASSQRQGLYYEQYF. Here the CDR3 DNA reads TGTGCCAGCAGTCAAAGACAGGGCCTGTACTACGAGCAGTACTTC.

J is TRBJ1-3 and V is TRBV7-9; D perhaps matches TRBD1 (6 bases). V dropped 0 bases and J dropped 4 bases, with 7 bases sitting between them. Germline values: CDR1 SEHNR, CDR2 FQNEAQ (reference sequence). This CDR3 is built from 14 residues. The DNA for the CDR3 is TGTGCCAGCAGCTTAGCAGGGGGAGGAAACACCATATATTTT. Amino acids: CASSLAGGGNTIYF. The variable domain in full, with the rest retrieved from reference TRBV7-9 and TRBJ1-3, is DTGVSQNPRHKITKRGQNVTFRCDPISEHNRLYWYRQTLGQGPEFLTYFQNEAQLEKSRLLSDRFSAERPKGSFSTLEIQRTEQGDSAMYLCASSLAGGGNTIYFGEGSWLTVV.

The rearrangement links TRBV10-3 to TRBJ1-1; 11 bases match TRBD1. With V trimmed by 5 bases and J by 0 bases, 8 bases remained unmatched. CDR1 and CDR2 (germline): ENHRY, SYGVKD. CDR3 length: 17 residues. CDR3 amino acids: CAISKKGQGDVNTEAFF. The CDR3 DNA is TGTGCCATCAGTAAAAAGGGACAGGGGGATGTGAACACTGAAGCTTTCTTT.

CDR3 loop: CAISGGQLNTGELFF. The CDR3, as DNA: TGTGCCATCAGTGGGGGACAGTTGAACACCGGGGAGCTGTTTTTT. The genes are TRBV10-3 and TRBJ2-2, with 7 positions matching TRBD1. The V and J ends lost 4 bases and 1 base, in that order; junction bases with no gene match: 3. The length of the CDR3 is 15 residues. Germline V lookup: CDR1 ENHRY, CDR2 SYGVKD.

The CDR3 loop is CASSILSGETQYF. In nucleotides, the CDR3 is TGTGCCAGTAGTATCCTTTCAGGAGAGACCCAGTACTTC. This chain links TRBV19 with TRBJ2-5, with D unclear. V lost 3 bases, J lost 4 bases, and 9 bases lay in between. The CDR3 runs to 13 residues. Germline V lookup: CDR1 LNHDA, CDR2 SQIVND (reference sequence).

The gene calls are TRBV7-9 and TRBJ1-2; D possibly corresponds to TRBD1 (5 bases). CDR1 and CDR2 (germline): SEHNR, FQNEAQ (reference sequence). CDR3 length: 12 residues. V was clipped by 1 base and J by 5 bases, with 5 bases between them. Written as DNA, the CDR3 is TGTGCCAGCAGCTTAGAGGGGTATGGCTACACCTTC. This encodes CASSLEGYGYTF.

This chain joins TRBV7-6 and TRBJ1-5; a weak D match, TRBD1 (5 bases). Trimming cost V 3 bases and J 7 bases, with 10 bases left between them. The CDR3 runs to 13 residues. Germline CDR1 is SGHVS and CDR2 is FNYEAQ. The CDR3 nucleotides are TGTGCCAGCAGCTTCGGCCCAGGGCAGCCCCAGCATTTT. Its protein is CASSFGPGQPQHF.